This T cell receptor beta chain stems from a study of cytomegalovirus exposure and HLA in healthy donors (dated by TCRdb to about 2017). Concerning the study at large: According to an earlier analysis of 587 of the donors, about 190 million T cells yielded 100 million or so unique TCR beta sequences and about 300 Gb of sequence data. An early release that covered some 630 HLA-typed donors contained around 330 gigabases of sequencing data and tens of millions of unique TCR sequences. Of the 398 genotyped donors, 65% to 90% fell in the genetic ancestry cluster associated with self-reported Caucasian donors. The study was designed to test whether signatures of past pathogen exposure could be identified by cataloging public T cell receptors. Using immunosequencing, the study profiled T cell repertoires from some 670 subjects and related those repertoires to cytomegalovirus serostatus. A separate validation cohort of some 130 different subjects was used in addition to the approximately 640-subject first cohort. The study combined high-throughput TCR immunosequencing, statistical association of individual TCRs with disease status, and machine learning to predict cytomegalovirus infection status. A later analysis re-examined previously published TCR beta repertoires from just over 650 donors and added high-resolution HLA genotyping to investigate patterns of TCR occurrence. The later analysis used no new phenotypic data to find candidate immune exposures, relying instead on TCR beta sequences and their occurrence across donors. In an earlier analysis of more than 550 of the donors, high-throughput TCR beta sequencing was used to judge whether each TCR beta V gene segment behaved as functional or pseudogenic. Donor age, sex, ethnicity and CMV serostatus were compiled alongside the repertoire data. In a later genetic analysis, genome-wide SNP genotypes for about 55% of the 666 donors were used, and that subset was treated as a discovery cohort. All discovery cohort repertoires had been generated using a single sequencing platform. Class I and class II HLA loci were covered by the typing at four-digit resolution. Typing coverage differed by locus: A, B, C, DRB1 and DQB1 were typed in roughly 620-640 donors, DQA1 in about 500, DPA1 in 600 to 610, and DPB1 in around 440. Because of strong linkage in the cohort, five DR-DQ haplotypes were treated as single units for association and clustering. Among 300 to 450 genotyped donors of the cohort, an average of approximately 240,000 unique TCR beta nucleotide sequences were sequenced per donor, 15% to 20% of them non-productive. Study-wide conclusions, independent of this receptor: Roughly uniform sequencing depth across donors was assumed in presence/absence analyses, although this assumption may not hold. A later genetic analysis reported fewer N-insertions in productive TCRs among donors in an Asian-associated ancestry cluster than the approximately 700-donor mean. CMV serostatus was the only immune exposure information available for the cohort. A later analysis found that HLA-associated TCR beta chains were more clonally expanded and had lower generation probabilities than equally common non-associated chains. About 17 rarely observed V segments, including chromosome 9 orphons, were excluded from the earlier analysis of just under 600 of the donors because counts were too low. Several of the top co-occurrence clusters appeared to be linked to parvovirus B19, influenza, CMV and Epstein-Barr virus, according to a later analysis. A cluster of highly shared sequence variants was judged likely to represent a technical artifact of the sequencing pipeline. A further reported finding was that TCR beta sequences accurately predicted the HLA-A and HLA-B alleles for most subjects in the first cohort. HLA typing was unavailable for some donors at each locus, so association tests used only the typed subset. Cytomegalovirus status was reported to be diagnosed by the classifier with high specificity and sensitivity in both the original and validation cohorts. Most TCR sequences were seen in very few donors, while some public TCRs were found in many individuals. An association between a missense DCLRE1C variant and V-gene and J-gene trimming of TCR beta chains was found in a later genetic analysis and replicated in an independent cohort. Some IMGT-functional V segments, including TRBV6-2 and TRBV6-3, could not be distinguished by the 87-base-pair reads and were therefore excluded. The authors suggested that the approach could potentially be extended to other disease states and immunological phenotypes. In a later analysis, over 15,000 TCR beta sequences were associated with specific HLA alleles at a false discovery rate of 0.05. In the study, 150 to 200 TCR beta chains were listed as associated with cytomegalovirus. In vitro tests confirmed that three of the cytomegalovirus-associated TCR beta chains recognize cytomegalovirus antigens. Linkage disequilibrium might explain the correlated functional status among segregating V segments, but an unknown experimental factor could not be ruled out. According to a later analysis, most CMV-associated TCR beta chains appeared to be HLA-restricted, and the HLA associations seemed to be driven largely by CMV exposure. In a later analysis, TCR association rates were found to vary across HLA loci, with the most associated TCRs seen for DRB1 alleles and the fewest for HLA-C alleles. Only TCR beta chains were sequenced in this cohort, and the absence of alpha or paired-chain data limited detectable features. An earlier analysis of around 600 of the donors showed that most TCR beta V segments appeared in productive rearrangements either about 87% or about 30% of the time, which broadly matched IMGT annotations. Assigning TCR associations to individual alleles was difficult when HLA alleles, especially DR and DQ, strongly co-occurred.

The cohort was made up of 650 to 700 healthy bone marrow donors. Cohort members were all nominally healthy when sampled, although unrecorded immune exposures were likely present. The donor was CMV seronegative and was included in the group of over 300 seronegative cohort members. Every donor gave a peripheral blood sample, and the peripheral blood mononuclear cells from that sample were used for TCR beta sequencing. The Qiagen DNeasy Blood Extraction Kit was used to extract genomic DNA from the blood cell samples. Notes on this clone: The specificity of this receptor is unknown. Nothing much larger sits one base from this clone, and base qualities are not available.

Spanning cysteine to phenylalanine, the CDR3 consists of 14 amino acids. Of the read, only the CDR3 DNA is kept; its 42 bases are in frame from base 1. CDR1 is given as MNHEY and CDR2 as SMNVEV, both from the germline V gene (reference sequence). Compared with germline, V lacks 1 base and J lacks 4 bases; bases without a gene match: 2. Library generation was performed with the immunoSEQ multiplex PCR assay. A mixture of 60 forward primers for TCR Vbeta segments and 13 reverse primers for TCR Jbeta segments was used in the multiplex PCR. The CDR3 region of rearranged TCR beta genes was amplified from genomic DNA with a multiplex PCR assay. The amplified TCR beta libraries were sequenced on the Illumina HiSeq System as 87-base-pair reads. Per the original workflow: A later analysis counted approximately 84 million unique TCR beta chains across the 500 to 850 repertoires, and some 11 million of these chains were shared by at least two donors. Raw reads were error-corrected and collapsed into unique sequences with a nearest-neighbor algorithm that merged closely related sequences to remove PCR and sequencing errors. Alignment of CDR3 sequences to IMGT reference sequences was used to assign V, D and J gene segments. Each retained sequence needed at least a six-nucleotide match to both a V gene segment and a J gene segment. A rearrangement was called productive if the CDR3 had no stop codons and remained in frame with V and J, and every other rearrangement was called non-productive. CDR3 was defined by IMGT convention, running from the second conserved V-encoded cysteine to the conserved J-encoded phenylalanine. The earlier analysis of a few hundred of the donors excluded any sequence lacking an unambiguous match to a single V gene segment. An earlier analysis of 587 of the donors called V segments functional above 56.7% productive rearrangements and segregating when the between-donor standard deviation exceeded 5%. To diagnose cytomegalovirus status from the catalog of TCR beta chain sequences, a statistical classification framework was built. A later analysis assigned V and J genes by comparing TCR nucleotide sequences with IMGT/GENE-DB human TR gene sequences. Using the TCRdist pipeline, a later analysis assigned CDR3 sequences along with most-parsimonious VDJ recombination scenarios. In a later analysis, every TCR beta chain was defined by the combination of its CDR3 amino acid sequence and its V-gene family, and reads without a unique V-gene family were dropped. As a way to deal with suspected cross-contamination and a sequencing artifact, a later analysis dropped 640 or so nucleotide sequences that were highly shared and had low generation probability. In a later analysis, a clonal expansion index was calculated for each public chain from normalized within-repertoire ranks of inferred template counts. Generation probabilities in a later analysis came from a VDJ recombination model fitted to out-of-frame rearrangements, and those results were checked against IGoR. In a later analysis, TCR-TCR, TCR-HLA and TCR-CMV co-occurrence was scored with hypergeometric tests, and a repertoire-size bias correction was applied to TCR pairs. To estimate false discovery rates, a later analysis permuted the HLA or CMV assignments 20 times. A later analysis grouped co-occurring TCRs with DBSCAN, adding TCRdist sequence similarity when clustering within HLA-allele-positive subsets. Repertoires with fewer than 30,000 or more than 120,000 public chains, plus five repertoires with anomalous nucleotide sharing, were excluded from co-occurrence clustering. This is the immuneACCESS table as TCRdb keeps it, with only in-frame sequences that have V and J called. A part of the clones is gone; compared with another copy, unresolved V genes explain less than half, and the rest is unexplained. From that table come the V and J calls and clone size; the DNA was used to work out D and trimming. The sample table lists 140,000 to 150,000 clones, over 8% of them with a count of one. The ten largest clones represent about 2% of the sample.

Sequencing was carried out using PBMCs. The clonotype was recovered from a male donor in good health and CMV-seronegative. The rearrangement combines TRBV27 with TRBJ2-7, and TRBD2 matches 9 of the central bases. The bases read TGTGCCAGCAGTTTATTTGCGGGAGGGTACGAGCAGTACTTC. The encoded protein is CASSLFAGGYEQYF.